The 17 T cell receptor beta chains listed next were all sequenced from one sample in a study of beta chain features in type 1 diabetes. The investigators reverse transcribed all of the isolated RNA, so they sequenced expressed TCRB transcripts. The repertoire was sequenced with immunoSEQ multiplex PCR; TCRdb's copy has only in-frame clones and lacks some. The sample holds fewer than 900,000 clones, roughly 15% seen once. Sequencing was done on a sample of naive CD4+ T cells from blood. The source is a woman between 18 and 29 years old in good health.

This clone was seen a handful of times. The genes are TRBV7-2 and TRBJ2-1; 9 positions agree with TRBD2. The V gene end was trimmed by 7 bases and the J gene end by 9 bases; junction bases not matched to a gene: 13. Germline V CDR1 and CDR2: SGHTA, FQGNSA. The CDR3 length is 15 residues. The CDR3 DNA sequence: TGTGCCAGCATCCCCGGACTAGCGTCGAGGGTTGAGCAGTTCTTC. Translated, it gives CASIPGLASRVEQFF.

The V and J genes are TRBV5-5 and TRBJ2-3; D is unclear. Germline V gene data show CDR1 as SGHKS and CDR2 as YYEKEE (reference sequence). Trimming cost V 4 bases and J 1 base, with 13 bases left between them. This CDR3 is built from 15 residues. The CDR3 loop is CASSQWVWGTDTQYF. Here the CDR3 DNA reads TGTGCCAGCAGCCAGTGGGTTTGGGGCACAGATACGCAGTATTTT. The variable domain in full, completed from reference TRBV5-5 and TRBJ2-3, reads DAGVTQSPTHLIKTRGQQVTLRCSPISGHKSVSWYQQVLGQGPQFIFQYYEKEERGRGNFPDRFSARQFPNYSSELNVNALLLGDSALYLCASSQWVWGTDTQYFGPGTRLTVL.

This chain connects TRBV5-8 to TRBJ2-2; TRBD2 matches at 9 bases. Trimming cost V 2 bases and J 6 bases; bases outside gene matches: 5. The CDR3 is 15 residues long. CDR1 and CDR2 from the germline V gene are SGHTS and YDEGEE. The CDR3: CASSFSGLAPGELFF. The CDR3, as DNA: TGTGCCAGCAGCTTTTCGGGACTAGCTCCCGGGGAGCTGTTTTTT.

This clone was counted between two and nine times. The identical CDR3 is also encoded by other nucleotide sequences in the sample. The CDR3 DNA reads as TGTGCCAGCAGCGCGACGGGGAACACTGAAGCTTTCTTT. Its translation: CASSATGNTEAFF. This chain links TRBV7-2 with TRBJ1-1; D unresolved. Trimming took off 5 bases at V and 1 base at J, with 8 bases between the two ends. The CDR3 extends over 13 amino acids. In germline, CDR1 is SGHTA, CDR2 FQGNSA.

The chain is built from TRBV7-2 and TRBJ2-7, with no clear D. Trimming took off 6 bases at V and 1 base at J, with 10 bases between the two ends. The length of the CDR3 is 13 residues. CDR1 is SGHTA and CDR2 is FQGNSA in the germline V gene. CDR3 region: CASRFRVSYEQYF. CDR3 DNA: TGTGCCAGCAGATTTCGAGTTTCCTACGAGCAGTACTTC. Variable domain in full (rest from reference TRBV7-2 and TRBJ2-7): GAGVSQSPSNKVTEKGKDVELRCDPISGHTALYWYRQSLGQGLEFLIYFQGNSAPDKSGLPSDRFSAERTGGSVSTLTIQRTQQEDSAVYLCASRFRVSYEQYFGPGTRLTVT.

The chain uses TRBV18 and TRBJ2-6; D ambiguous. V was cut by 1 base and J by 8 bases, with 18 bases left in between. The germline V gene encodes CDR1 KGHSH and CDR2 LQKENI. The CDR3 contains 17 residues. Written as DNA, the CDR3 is TGTGCCAGCTCACCACAAGGCGCAGCTCTGGGGACCAACGTCCTGACTTTC. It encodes CASSPQGAALGTNVLTF. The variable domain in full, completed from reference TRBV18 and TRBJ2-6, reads NAGVMQNPRHLVRRRGQEARLRCSPMKGHSHVYWYRQLPEEGLKFMVYLQKENIIDESGMPKERFSAEFPKEGPSILRIQQVVRGDSAAYFCASSPQGAALGTNVLTFGAGSRLTVL.

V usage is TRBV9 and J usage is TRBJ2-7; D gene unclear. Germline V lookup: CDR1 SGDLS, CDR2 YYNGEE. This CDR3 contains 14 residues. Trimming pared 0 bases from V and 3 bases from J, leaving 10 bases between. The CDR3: CASSVGVGYYEQYF. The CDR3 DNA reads TGTGCCAGCAGCGTAGGGGTGGGGTACTACGAGCAGTACTTC.

The CDR3 coding sequence is TGTGCCAGCAGCTTAGGCGGGACTCGCACGGAGCAGTACTTC. Amino acid sequence: CASSLGGTRTEQYF. The chain employs TRBV7-8 and TRBJ2-7; a possible D gene is TRBD2 (6 bases). Trimming removed 1 base at V and 7 bases at J, with 14 bases between. Per germline, CDR1 SGHVS and CDR2 FQNEAQ. The CDR3 has 14 residues.

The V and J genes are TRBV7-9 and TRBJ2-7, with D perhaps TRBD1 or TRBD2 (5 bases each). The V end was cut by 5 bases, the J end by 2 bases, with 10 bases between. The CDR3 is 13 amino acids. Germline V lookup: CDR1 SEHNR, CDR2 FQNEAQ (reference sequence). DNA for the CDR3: TGTGCCAGCAGCCCCAGGGACCCCTACGAGCAGTACTTC. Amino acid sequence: CASSPRDPYEQYF.

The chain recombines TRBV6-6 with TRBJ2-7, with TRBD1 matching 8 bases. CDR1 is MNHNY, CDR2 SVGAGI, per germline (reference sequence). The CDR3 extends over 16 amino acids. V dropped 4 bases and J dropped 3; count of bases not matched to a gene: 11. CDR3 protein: CASSLRGQALDYEQYF. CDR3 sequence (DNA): TGTGCCAGCAGTTTAAGGGGACAGGCGCTAGACTACGAGCAGTACTTC.

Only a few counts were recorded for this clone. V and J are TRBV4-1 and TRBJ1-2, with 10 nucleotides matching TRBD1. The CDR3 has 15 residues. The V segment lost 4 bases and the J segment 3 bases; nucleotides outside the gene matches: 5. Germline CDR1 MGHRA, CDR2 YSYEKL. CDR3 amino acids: CASSLTDRGDYGYTF. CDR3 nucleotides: TGCGCCAGCAGCCTGACGGACAGGGGGGACTATGGCTACACCTTC.

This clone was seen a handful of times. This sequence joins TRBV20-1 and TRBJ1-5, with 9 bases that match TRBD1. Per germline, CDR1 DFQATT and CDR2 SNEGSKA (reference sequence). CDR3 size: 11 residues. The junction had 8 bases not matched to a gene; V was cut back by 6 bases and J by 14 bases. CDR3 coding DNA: TGCAGTGCAACCCAACAGGGGGCAAAGCATTTT. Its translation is CSATQQGAKHF.

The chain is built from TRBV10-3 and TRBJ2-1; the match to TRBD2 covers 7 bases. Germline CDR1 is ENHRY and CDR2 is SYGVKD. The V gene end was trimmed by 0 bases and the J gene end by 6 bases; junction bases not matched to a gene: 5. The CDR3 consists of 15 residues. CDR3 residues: CAISESILALNEQFF. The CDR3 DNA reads TGTGCCATCAGTGAGTCGATACTAGCGCTCAATGAGCAGTTCTTC.

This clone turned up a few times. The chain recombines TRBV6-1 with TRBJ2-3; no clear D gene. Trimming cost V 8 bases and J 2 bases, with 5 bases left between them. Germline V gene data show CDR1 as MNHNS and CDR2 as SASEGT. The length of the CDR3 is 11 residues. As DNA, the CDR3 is TGTGCCAGCGGGCACACAGATACGCAGTATTTT. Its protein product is CASGHTDTQYF.

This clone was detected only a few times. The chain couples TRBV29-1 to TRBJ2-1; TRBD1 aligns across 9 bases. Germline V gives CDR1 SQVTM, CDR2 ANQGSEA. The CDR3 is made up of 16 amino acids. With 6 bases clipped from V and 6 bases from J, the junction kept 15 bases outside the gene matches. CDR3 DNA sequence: TGCAGCGTGACTGGCCGAGGGACAGGGAACCGCAATGAGCAGTTCTTC. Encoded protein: CSVTGRGTGNRNEQFF.

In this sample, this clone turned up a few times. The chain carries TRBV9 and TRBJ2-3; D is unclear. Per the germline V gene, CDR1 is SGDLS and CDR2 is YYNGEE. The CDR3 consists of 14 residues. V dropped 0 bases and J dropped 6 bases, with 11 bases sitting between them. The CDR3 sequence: CASSVVPISDTQYF. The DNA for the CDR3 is TGTGCCAGCAGCGTAGTTCCTATCTCGGATACGCAGTATTTT.

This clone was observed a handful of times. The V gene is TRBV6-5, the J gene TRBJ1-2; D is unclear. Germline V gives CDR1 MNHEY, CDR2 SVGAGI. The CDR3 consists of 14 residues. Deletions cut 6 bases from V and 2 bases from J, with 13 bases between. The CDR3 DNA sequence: TGTGCCAGCAGCCCCAGTAACAAAAACTATGGCTACACCTTC. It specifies CASSPSNKNYGYTF.